This TCR beta chain derives from a study of T cell responses to AZD1222 COVID-19 vaccine. Sequencing used immunoSEQ multiplex PCR; TCRdb keeps in-frame clones, though not all of them. The sample carries about 150,000 clones, approximately 90% recorded once. The CDR3 runs 19 residues. Germline V CDR1 and CDR2: ENHRY, SYGVKD. V shed 6 bases and J shed 0 bases, with 24 bases lying between them. The receptor's source is an adult in good health. The input for sequencing was peripheral blood, taken on day 0 of AZD1222 vaccination. This chain links TRBV10-3 with TRBJ1-5; no reliable D call. In nucleotides, the CDR3 is TGTGCCATCAGCACATCAAGGTTGCAGTCGACTAATAGCAATCAGCCCCAGCATTTT. This gives the protein CAISTSRLQSTNSNQPQHF.